This T cell receptor beta chain was profiled in a study of Ad26.COV2.S vaccination and SARS-CoV-2 variants. Study in general: Donor was one of the participants in the Ad26.COV2.S arm of the COV1001 trial. By the intramuscular route, Ad26.COV2.S was given once, or twice 56 days apart.

Profiling relied on immunoSEQ multiplex PCR, and the TCRdb table lists in-frame clones only, not all of them. The table has 500,000 or so clones, 75% to 90% seen once. The treatment is: around 19 received Ad26.COV2.S at low or high dose, single or two shots; 5 received placebo; per-sample allocation not given. Repertoires come from day 63 after the first vaccine or placebo injection. In the vaccine, an Ad26 vector expressed the SARS-CoV-2 spike of the Wuhan strain. Trimming cost V 4 bases and J 1 base, with 12 bases left between them. The CDR3 spans 15 residues. Germline-derived CDR1 and CDR2 are LGHDT and YNNKEL (reference sequence).

The specimen was peripheral blood, collected in a trial of Ad26.COV2.S vaccine versus placebo. This chain joins TRBV3-1 (or the pseudogene TRBV3-2) and TRBJ2-3, with D perhaps TRBD1 or TRBD2 (6 bases each). This TCR was sampled from a person between 18 and 59 years old who received the Ad26.COV2.S COVID-19 vaccine or a placebo. The CDR3 DNA reads TGTGCCAGCAGCCTGAGGGGGGTGGGCACAGATACGCAGTATTTT. Translation: CASSLRGVGTDTQYF.